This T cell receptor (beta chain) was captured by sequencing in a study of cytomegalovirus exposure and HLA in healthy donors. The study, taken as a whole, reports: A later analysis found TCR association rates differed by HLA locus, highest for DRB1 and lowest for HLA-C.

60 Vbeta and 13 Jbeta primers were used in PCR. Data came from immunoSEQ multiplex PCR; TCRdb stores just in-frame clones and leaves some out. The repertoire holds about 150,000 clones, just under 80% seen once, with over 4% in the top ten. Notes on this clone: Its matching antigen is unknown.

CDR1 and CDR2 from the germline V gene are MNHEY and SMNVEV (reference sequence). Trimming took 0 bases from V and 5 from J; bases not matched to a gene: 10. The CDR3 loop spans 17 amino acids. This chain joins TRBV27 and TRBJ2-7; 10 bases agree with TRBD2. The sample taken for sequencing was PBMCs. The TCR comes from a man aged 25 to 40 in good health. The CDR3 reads CASSLSTAGGPVDEQYF. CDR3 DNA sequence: TGTGCCAGCAGTTTATCAACAGCGGGAGGGCCGGTTGACGAGCAGTACTTC.